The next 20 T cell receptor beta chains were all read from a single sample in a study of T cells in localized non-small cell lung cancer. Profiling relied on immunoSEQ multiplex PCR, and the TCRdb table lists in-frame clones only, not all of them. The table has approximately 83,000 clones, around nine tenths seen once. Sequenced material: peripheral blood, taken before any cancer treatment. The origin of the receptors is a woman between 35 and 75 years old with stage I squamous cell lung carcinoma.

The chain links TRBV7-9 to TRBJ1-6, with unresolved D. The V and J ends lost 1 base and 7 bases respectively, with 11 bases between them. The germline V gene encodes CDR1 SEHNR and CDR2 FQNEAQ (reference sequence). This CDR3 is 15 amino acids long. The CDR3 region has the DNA TGTGCCAGCAGCTTAGAGGGTATAGGGAATTCACCCCTCCACTTT. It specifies CASSLEGIGNSPLHF.

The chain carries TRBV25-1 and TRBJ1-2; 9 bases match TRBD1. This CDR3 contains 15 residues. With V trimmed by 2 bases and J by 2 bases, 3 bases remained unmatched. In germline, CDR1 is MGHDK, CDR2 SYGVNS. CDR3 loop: CASSEVGTGNYGYTF. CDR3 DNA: TGTGCCAGCAGTGAAGTGGGGACAGGGAACTATGGCTACACCTTC.

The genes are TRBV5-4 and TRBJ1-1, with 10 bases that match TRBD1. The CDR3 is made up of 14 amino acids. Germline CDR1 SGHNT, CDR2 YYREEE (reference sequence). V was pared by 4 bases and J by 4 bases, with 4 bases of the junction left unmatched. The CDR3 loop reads CASSLGQGTTEAFF. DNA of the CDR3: TGTGCCAGCAGCCTGGGACAGGGGACCACTGAAGCTTTCTTT. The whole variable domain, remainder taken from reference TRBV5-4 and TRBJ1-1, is ETGVTQSPTHLIKTRGQQVTLRCSSQSGHNTVSWYQQALGQGPQFIFQYYREEENGRGNFPPRFSGLQFPNYSSELNVNALELDDSALYLCASSLGQGTTEAFFGQGTRLTVV.

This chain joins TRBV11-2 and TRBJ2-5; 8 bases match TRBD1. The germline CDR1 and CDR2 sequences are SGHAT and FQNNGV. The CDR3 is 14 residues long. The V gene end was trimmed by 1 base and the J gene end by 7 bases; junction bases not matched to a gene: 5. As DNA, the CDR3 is TGTGCCAGCAGCTTAGTCCAGGGGGCGGGGACCCAGTACTTC. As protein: CASSLVQGAGTQYF.

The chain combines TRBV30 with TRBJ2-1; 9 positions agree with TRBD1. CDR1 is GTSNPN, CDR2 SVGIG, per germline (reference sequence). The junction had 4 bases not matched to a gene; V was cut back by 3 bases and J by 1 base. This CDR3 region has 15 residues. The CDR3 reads CAWSPGTGSYNEQFF. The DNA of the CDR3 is TGTGCCTGGAGCCCCGGGACAGGGTCCTACAATGAGCAGTTCTTC.

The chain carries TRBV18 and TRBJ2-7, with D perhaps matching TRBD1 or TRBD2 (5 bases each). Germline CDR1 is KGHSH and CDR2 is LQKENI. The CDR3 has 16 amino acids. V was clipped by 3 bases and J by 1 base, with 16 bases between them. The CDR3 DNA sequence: TGTGCCAGCTCACCCGGGACCTCGGCGCTATCCTACGAGCAGTACTTC. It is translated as CASSPGTSALSYEQYF.

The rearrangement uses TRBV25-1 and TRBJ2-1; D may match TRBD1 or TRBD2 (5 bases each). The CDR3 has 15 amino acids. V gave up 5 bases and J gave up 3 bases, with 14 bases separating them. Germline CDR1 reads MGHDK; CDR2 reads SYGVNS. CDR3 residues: CASSRGTANYNEQFF. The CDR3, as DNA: TGTGCCAGCAGTCGAGGGACGGCGAACTACAATGAGCAGTTCTTC.

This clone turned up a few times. The CDR3 loop reads CASSGDLDSTEAFF. The CDR3 bases are TGTGCCAGCAGTGGCGATTTGGACAGCACTGAAGCTTTCTTT. The rearrangement joins TRBV25-1 to TRBJ1-1; a possible D gene is TRBD1 (6 bases). Germline assignment: CDR1 MGHDK and CDR2 SYGVNS. V was shortened by 4 bases and J by 4 bases, with 13 bases between the two germline ends. The length of the CDR3 is 14 residues.

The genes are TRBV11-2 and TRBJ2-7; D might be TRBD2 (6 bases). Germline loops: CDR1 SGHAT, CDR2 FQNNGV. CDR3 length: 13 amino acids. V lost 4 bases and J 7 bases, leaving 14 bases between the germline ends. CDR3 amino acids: CASSSGTVGEQYF. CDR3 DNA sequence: TGTGCCAGCAGCTCGGGGACTGTGGGAGAGCAGTACTTC.

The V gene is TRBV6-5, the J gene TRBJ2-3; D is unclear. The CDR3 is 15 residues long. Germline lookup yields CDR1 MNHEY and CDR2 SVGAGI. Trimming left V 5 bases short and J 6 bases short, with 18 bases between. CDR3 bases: TGTGCCAGCAGTCCTGTGACCCTAAAGTTTGATACGCAGTATTTT. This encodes CASSPVTLKFDTQYF.

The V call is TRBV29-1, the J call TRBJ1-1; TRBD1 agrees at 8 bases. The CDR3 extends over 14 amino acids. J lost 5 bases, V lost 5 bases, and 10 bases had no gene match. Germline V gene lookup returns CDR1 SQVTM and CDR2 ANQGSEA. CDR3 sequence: CSVIWTGRQTEAFF. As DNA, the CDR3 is TGCAGCGTTATCTGGACAGGGAGGCAGACTGAAGCTTTCTTT.

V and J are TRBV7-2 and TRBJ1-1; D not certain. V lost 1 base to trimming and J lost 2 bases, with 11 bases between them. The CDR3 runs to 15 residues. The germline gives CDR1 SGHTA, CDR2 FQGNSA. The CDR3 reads CASSLGRTTNTEAFF. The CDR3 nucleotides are TGTGCCAGCAGCTTAGGCAGGACGACCAACACTGAAGCTTTCTTT.

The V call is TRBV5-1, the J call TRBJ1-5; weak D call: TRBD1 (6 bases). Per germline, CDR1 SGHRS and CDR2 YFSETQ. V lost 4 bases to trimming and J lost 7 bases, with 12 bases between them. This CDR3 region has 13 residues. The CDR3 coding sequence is TGCGCCAGCAGCGTGGACAGTCAACAGCCCCAGCATTTT. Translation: CASSVDSQQPQHF.

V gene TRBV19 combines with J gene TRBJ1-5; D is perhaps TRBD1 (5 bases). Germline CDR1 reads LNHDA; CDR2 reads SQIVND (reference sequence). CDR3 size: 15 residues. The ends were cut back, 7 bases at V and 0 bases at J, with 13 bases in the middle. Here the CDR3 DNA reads TGTGCCAGTACCGGTACAGGTAATAGCAATCAGCCCCAGCATTTT. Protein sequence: CASTGTGNSNQPQHF.

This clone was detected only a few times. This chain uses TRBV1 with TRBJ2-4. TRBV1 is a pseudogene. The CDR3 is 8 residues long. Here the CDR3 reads CTSSQWYF. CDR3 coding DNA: TGCACCAGCAGCCAGTGGTACTTC.

The CDR3 reads CASSLTTGPTDTQYF. The CDR3 DNA follows: TGTGCCAGCAGCCTCACAACAGGGCCCACAGATACGCAGTATTTT. The rearrangement joins TRBV11-1 to TRBJ2-3; tentatively, D is TRBD1 (6 bases). Trimming removed 5 bases from V and 2 bases from J, with 14 bases in between. The CDR3 length is 15 residues. Germline CDR1 SGHAT, CDR2 FQDESV (reference sequence).

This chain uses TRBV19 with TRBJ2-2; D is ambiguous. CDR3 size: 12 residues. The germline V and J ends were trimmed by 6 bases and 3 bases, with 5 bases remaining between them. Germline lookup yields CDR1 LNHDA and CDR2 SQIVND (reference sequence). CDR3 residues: CASRVYTGELFF. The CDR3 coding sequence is TGTGCCAGTAGGGTTTACACCGGGGAGCTGTTTTTT.

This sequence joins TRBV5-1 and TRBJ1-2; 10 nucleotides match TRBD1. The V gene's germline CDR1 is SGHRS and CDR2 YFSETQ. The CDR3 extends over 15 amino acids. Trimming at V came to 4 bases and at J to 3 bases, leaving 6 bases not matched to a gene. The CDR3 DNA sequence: TGCGCCAGCAGCAAAGGGACAGGGGAGGACTATGGCTACACCTTC. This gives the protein CASSKGTGEDYGYTF.

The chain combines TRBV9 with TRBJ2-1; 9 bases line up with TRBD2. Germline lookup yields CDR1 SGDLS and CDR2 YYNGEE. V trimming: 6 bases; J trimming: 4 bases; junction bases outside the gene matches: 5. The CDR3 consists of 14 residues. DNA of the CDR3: TGTGCCAGCAATCCTAGCGGGGCTTACAATGAGCAGTTCTTC. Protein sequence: CASNPSGAYNEQFF.

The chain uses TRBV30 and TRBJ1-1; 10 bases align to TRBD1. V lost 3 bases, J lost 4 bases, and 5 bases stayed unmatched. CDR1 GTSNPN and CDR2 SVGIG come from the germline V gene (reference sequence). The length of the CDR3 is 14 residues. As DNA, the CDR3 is TGTGCCTGGAGGCAGACAGGGGGCCTCACTGAAGCTTTCTTT. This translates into CAWRQTGGLTEAFF.